This T cell receptor (beta chain) appears in the sequencing data of a study of regulatory T cells in long-lasting Graves disease. Through Arm-PCR of CDR3 regions and iRepertoire HTBI primers, TCR beta libraries were built. Per the study methods: The identification of 62 TRBV and approximately 13 TRBJ segments was made across samples. MiXCR, run by TCRdb on the multiplex PCR reads, gives a single entry per CDR3 protein. These V and J calls rely on TCRdb rather than the paper's analysis. The sample yields hundreds of thousands of distinct CDR3 sequences, roughly 17% seen once. Time point noted: newly diagnosed GD, antithyroid drugs for less than 3 months. RNA extracted from PBMCs served as the sequencing template. The source of the patients was an endocrinology department in Xi'an, China. Germline V gives CDR1 SGHRS, CDR2 YFSETQ. The CDR3 is 15 residues long. V lost 0 bases and J lost 10, with 14 bases in between.

Points from the study as a whole: The study found TRBV28, TRBJ1-2 and TRBJ2-5 favored in persistent disease.

A word on this clonotype: Its target is unknown.

Separately, the same data were catalogued under a study of T cells in Graves' hyperthyroidism and ophthalmopathy. From that second work: Diagnosis relied on clinical symptoms, serum thyroxine and TRAb, thyroid ultrasound and orbital computed tomography.

This chain connects TRBV5-1 to TRBJ1-6; D is unclear. The material sequenced was peripheral blood mononuclear cells (PBMCs), taken at new diagnosis, from a patient treated with antithyroid drugs. This clonotype originated in a man aged 40-55 years with Graves disease. The CDR3: CASSLEGLGESPLHF. The CDR3 region has the DNA TGCGCCAGCAGCTTGGAGGGCCTTGGGGAATCACCCCTCCACTTT. Looking up the rest from reference TRBV5-1 and TRBJ1-6 gives the full variable domain: KAGVTQTPRYLIKTRGQQVTLSCSPISGHRSVSWYQQTPGQGLQFLFEYFSETQRNKGNFPGRFSGRQFSNSRSEMNVSTLELGDSALYLCASSLEGLGESPLHFGNGTRLTVT.